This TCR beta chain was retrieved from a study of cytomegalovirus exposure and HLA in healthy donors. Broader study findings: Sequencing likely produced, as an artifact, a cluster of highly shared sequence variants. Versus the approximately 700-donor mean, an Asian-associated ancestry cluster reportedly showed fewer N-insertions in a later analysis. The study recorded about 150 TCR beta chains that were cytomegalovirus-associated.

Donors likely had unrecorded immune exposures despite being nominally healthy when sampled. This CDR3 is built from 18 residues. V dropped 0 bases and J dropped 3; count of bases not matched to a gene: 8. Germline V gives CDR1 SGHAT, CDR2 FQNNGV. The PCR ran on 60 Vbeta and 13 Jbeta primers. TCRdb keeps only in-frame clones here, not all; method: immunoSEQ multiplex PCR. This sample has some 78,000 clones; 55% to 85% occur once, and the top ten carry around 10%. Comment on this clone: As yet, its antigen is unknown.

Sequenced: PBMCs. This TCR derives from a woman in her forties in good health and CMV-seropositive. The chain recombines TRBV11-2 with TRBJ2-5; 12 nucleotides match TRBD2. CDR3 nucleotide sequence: TGTGCCAGCAGCTTAGATAAAACTAGCGGGGGGATAAAAGAGACCCAGTACTTC. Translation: CASSLDKTSGGIKETQYF. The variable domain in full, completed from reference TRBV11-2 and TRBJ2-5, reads EAGVAQSPRYKIIEKRQSVAFWCNPISGHATLYWYQQILGQGPKLLIQFQNNGVVDDSQLPKDRFSAERLKGVDSTLKIQPAKLEDSAVYLCASSLDKTSGGIKETQYFGPGTRLLVL.